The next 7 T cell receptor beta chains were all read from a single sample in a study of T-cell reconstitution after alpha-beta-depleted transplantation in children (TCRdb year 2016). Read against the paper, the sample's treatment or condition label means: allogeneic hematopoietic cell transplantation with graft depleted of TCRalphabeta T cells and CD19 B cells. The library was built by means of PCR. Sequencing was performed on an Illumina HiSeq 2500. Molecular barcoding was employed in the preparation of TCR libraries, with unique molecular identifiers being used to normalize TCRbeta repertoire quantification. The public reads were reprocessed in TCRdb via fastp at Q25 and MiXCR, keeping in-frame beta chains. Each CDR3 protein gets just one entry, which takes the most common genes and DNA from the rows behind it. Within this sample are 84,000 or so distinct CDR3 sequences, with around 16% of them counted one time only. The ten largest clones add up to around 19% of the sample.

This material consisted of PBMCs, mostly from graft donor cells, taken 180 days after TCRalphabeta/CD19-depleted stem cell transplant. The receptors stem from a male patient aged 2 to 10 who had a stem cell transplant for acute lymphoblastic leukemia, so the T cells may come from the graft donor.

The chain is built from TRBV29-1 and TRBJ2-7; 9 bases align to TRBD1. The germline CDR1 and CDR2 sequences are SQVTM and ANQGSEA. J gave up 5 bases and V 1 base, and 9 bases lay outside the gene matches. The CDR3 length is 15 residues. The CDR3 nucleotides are TGCAGCGTTGAAGGGGGGACAGGGAGGTGGGACGAGCAGTACTTC. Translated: CSVEGGTGRWDEQYF.

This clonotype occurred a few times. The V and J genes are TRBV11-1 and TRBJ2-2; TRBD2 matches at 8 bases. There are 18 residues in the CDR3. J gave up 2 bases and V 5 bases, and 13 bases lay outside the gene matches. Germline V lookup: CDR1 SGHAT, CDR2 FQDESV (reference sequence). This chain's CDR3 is CASSPSGRGGRNTGELFF. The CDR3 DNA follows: TGTGCCAGCAGCCCCAGTGGTCGGGGGGGCCGTAACACCGGGGAGCTGTTTTTT.

DNA for the CDR3: TGTGCCAGCAGCAACAACCGGGACGGAAAGATGAACACTGAAGCTTTCTTT. Its translation: CASSNNRDGKMNTEAFF. The V gene is TRBV6-2 or TRBV6-3, the J gene TRBJ1-1, with a possible D match to TRBD1 (5 bases). CDR1 is MNHEY, CDR2 SVGEGT, per germline. Between the trimmed V and J ends, which lost 6 bases and 0 bases, there was a span of 20 bases. There are 17 residues in the CDR3.

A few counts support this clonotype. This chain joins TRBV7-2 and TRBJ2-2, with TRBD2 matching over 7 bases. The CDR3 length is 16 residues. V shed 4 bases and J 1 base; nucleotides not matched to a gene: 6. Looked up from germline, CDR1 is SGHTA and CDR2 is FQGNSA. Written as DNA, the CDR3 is TGTGCCAGCAGCTCCACCGGGACTATGAACACCGGGGAGCTGTTTTTT. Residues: CASSSTGTMNTGELFF.

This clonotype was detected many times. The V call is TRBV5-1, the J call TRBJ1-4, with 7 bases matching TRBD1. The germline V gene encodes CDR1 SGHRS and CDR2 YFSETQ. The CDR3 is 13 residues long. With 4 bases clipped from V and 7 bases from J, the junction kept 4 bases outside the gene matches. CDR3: CASSGGQLEKLFF. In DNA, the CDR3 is TGCGCCAGCAGCGGGGGACAGCTTGAAAAACTGTTTTTT.

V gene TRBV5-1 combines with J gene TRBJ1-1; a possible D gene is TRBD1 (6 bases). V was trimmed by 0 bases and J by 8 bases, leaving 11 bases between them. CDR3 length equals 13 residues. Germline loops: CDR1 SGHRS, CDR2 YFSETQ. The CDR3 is CASSLAPDREAFF. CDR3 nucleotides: TGCGCCAGCAGCTTGGCTCCGGACAGAGAAGCTTTCTTT.

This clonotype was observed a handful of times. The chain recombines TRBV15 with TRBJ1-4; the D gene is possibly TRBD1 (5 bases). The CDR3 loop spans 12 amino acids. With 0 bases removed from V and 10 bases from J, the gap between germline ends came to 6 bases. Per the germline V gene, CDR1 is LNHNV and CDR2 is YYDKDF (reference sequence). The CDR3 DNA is TGTGCCACCAGCAGAGAAAGGGGAAAACTGTTTTTT. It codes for CATSRERGKLFF.